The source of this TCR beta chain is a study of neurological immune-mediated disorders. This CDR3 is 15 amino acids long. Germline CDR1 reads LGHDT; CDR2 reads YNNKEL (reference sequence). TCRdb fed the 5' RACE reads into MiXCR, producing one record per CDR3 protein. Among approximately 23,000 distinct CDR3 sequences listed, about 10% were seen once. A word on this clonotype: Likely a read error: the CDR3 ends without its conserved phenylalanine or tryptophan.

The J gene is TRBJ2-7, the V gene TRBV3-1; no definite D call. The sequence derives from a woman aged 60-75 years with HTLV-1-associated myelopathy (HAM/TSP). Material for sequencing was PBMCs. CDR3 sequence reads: CASSQESDWTYEQYL. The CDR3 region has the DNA TGTGCCAGCAGTCAAGAAAGCGATTGGACCTACGAGCAGTACTTA.